The sequence of this TCR beta chain was determined in a study of cytomegalovirus exposure and HLA in healthy donors (dated by TCRdb to 2015 to 2018). Describing the broader study: In an earlier analysis of approximately 500 of the donors, 250 to 350 Gb of sequence data and 120 million or so unique TCR beta sequences from roughly 180 million T cells were reported. The genetic ancestry cluster associated with self-reported Caucasian donors included 65% to 90% of the 398 genotyped donors. All discovery cohort repertoires had been generated on a single sequencing platform. To predict cytomegalovirus infection status, the study brought together high-throughput TCR immunosequencing, statistical association of individual TCRs with disease status, and machine learning. In the later analysis, no new phenotypic data were used to find candidate immune exposures; instead, reliance was placed on TCR beta sequences and their occurrence across donors. Besides the first cohort of approximately 710 subjects, a separate validation cohort made up of 120 different subjects was used. The T cell repertoires of roughly 660 subjects were profiled by immunosequencing and related to cytomegalovirus serostatus. To study patterns of TCR occurrence, a later analysis re-analyzed previously published TCR beta repertoires from just over 650 donors and added high-resolution HLA genotyping. The study aimed to test whether cataloging public T cell receptors could reveal signatures of past pathogen exposure. About 5 DR-DQ haplotypes were handled as single units for association and clustering, since linkage in the cohort was strong. The number of typed donors differed by locus: about 629-630 for A, B, C, DRB1 and DQB1; roughly 510 for DQA1; 606 for DPA1; and around 470 for DPB1. In a later genetic analysis, genome-wide SNP genotypes for about 55% of the roughly 700 donors were used, and that subset was treated as a discovery cohort. To decide whether each TCR beta V gene segment behaved as functional or pseudogenic, an earlier analysis of 587 of the donors relied on high-throughput TCR beta sequencing. Around 320 gigabases of sequencing data and around 87 million unique TCR sequences were included in an early release covering 550 to 650 HLA-typed donors. Donor age, sex, ethnicity and CMV serostatus were collected together with the repertoire data. On average, roughly 200,000 unique TCR beta nucleotide sequences were sequenced per donor among 398 genotyped donors of the cohort, with about 17% of those sequences being non-productive. Class I and class II HLA loci were covered by the typing at four-digit resolution. Results the study describes overall, beyond this receptor: In the study, 164 TCR beta chains were listed as associated with cytomegalovirus. In a later genetic analysis, fewer N-insertions in productive TCRs were reported among donors in an Asian-associated ancestry cluster than the roughly 710-donor mean. When HLA alleles, especially DR and DQ, strongly co-occurred, attributing TCR associations to individual alleles was difficult. Immune exposure information for the cohort was limited to CMV serostatus. The cohort was sequenced for TCR beta chains only, and without alpha or paired-chain data the features that could be detected were limited. Linkage disequilibrium might explain the correlated functional status among segregating V segments, but an unknown experimental factor could not be ruled out. A later analysis found that HLA-associated TCR beta chains were more clonally expanded and had lower generation probabilities than equally common non-associated chains. The classifier was reported to diagnose cytomegalovirus status with high specificity and sensitivity in both the original cohort and the validation cohort. At a false discovery rate of 0.05, a later analysis linked approximately 18,000 TCR beta sequences to specific HLA alleles. Because counts were too low, approximately 18 rarely observed V segments, including chromosome 9 orphons, were excluded from the earlier analysis of 587 of the donors. An earlier analysis of some 560 of the donors showed that most TCR beta V segments appeared in productive rearrangements either about 87% or about 30% of the time, which broadly matched IMGT annotations. A cluster of highly shared sequence variants was judged likely to be a technical artifact of the sequencing pipeline. In a later analysis, most CMV-associated TCR beta chains were found to appear HLA-restricted, with HLA associations seemingly driven largely by CMV exposure. Because HLA typing was missing for some donors at each locus, association tests included only the typed subset. According to the authors, the approach could potentially be generalized to other disease states and immunological phenotypes. Across donors, most TCR sequences were observed very rarely, whereas some public TCRs were present in many individuals. V-gene and J-gene trimming of TCR beta chains was associated with a missense DCLRE1C variant in a later genetic analysis, and the association was replicated in an independent cohort. Some IMGT-functional V segments, including TRBV6-2 and TRBV6-3, could not be told apart with the 87-base-pair reads, so those segments were excluded. Sequencing depth was assumed to be roughly uniform across donors in the presence/absence analyses, though that assumption may not hold. Three of the identified cytomegalovirus-associated TCR beta chains were confirmed in vitro to be specific for cytomegalovirus antigens. A further reported finding was that TCR beta sequences accurately predicted the HLA-A and HLA-B alleles for most subjects in the first cohort. In a later analysis, the rate of TCR association differed among HLA loci, with DRB1 alleles having the most associated TCRs and HLA-C alleles having the fewest. A later analysis reported that several top co-occurrence clusters appeared linked to parvovirus B19, influenza, CMV and Epstein-Barr virus.

After removal of 10 bases from V and 8 bases from J, the junction retains 6 bases not matched to a gene. CDR1 is given as LNHDA and CDR2 as SQIVND, both from the germline V gene (reference sequence). The CDR3 holds 13 amino acids from the cysteine to the phenylalanine. The CDR3 DNA has 39 bases and is translated from base 1. The protocol used for the library was the immunoSEQ multiplex PCR assay. The multiplex PCR relied on a mix of 60 forward primers for TCR Vbeta segments and 13 reverse primers for TCR Jbeta segments. The CDR3 region of rearranged TCR beta genes was amplified from genomic DNA by a multiplex PCR assay. Amplified TCR beta libraries were sequenced as 87-base-pair reads on the Illumina HiSeq System. Per the source publication's procedure: Across the 600 to 700 repertoires, a later analysis counted 78 million or so unique TCR beta chains, some 11 million of which were shared by at least two donors. A nearest-neighbor algorithm error-corrected the raw reads and collapsed the reads into unique sequences, merging closely related sequences to remove PCR and sequencing errors. Alignment of CDR3 sequences to IMGT reference sequences was used to assign V, D and J gene segments. For a sequence to be retained, a match of at least six nucleotides was required to both a V gene segment and a J gene segment. Rearrangements were classified as productive when the CDR3 lacked stop codons and remained in frame with V and J, and all other rearrangements were classified as non-productive. Following IMGT convention, CDR3 was defined as the stretch from the second conserved V-encoded cysteine up to the conserved J-encoded phenylalanine. The earlier analysis of more than 450 of the donors excluded sequences that lacked an unambiguous match to a single V gene segment. In an earlier analysis of 450 to 750 of the donors, a V segment was called functional when productive rearrangements were above 56.7%, and segregating when the standard deviation between donors exceeded 5%. A statistical classification framework was developed to diagnose cytomegalovirus status using the catalog of TCR beta chain sequences. In a later analysis, TCR nucleotide sequences were compared against IMGT/GENE-DB human TR gene sequences so that V and J genes could be assigned. In a later analysis, CDR3 sequences and most-parsimonious VDJ recombination scenarios were assigned using the TCRdist pipeline. In a later analysis, each TCR beta chain was defined by its CDR3 amino acid sequence together with its V-gene family, and reads without a unique V-gene family were excluded. In a later analysis, around 600 highly shared, low-generation-probability nucleotide sequences were removed to address suspected cross-contamination and a sequencing artifact. In a later analysis, a clonal expansion index for each public chain was calculated from normalized within-repertoire ranks of inferred template counts. In a later analysis, generation probabilities were computed with a VDJ recombination model fitted to out-of-frame rearrangements, and the resulting probabilities were checked against IGoR. In a later analysis, TCR-TCR, TCR-HLA and TCR-CMV co-occurrence was scored with hypergeometric tests, and a repertoire-size bias correction was applied to TCR pairs. A later analysis estimated false discovery rates by permuting HLA or CMV assignments 20 times. In a later analysis, co-occurring TCRs were grouped with DBSCAN, and TCRdist sequence similarity was added when clustering was performed within HLA-allele-positive subsets. Repertoires with fewer than 30,000 or more than 120,000 public chains, plus five repertoires with anomalous nucleotide sharing, were excluded from co-occurrence clustering. TCRdb took this table from immuneACCESS and kept in-frame rearrangements with V and J called. Such tables lack part of the clones; where checked against another copy, unresolved V genes explain under half of the gap, and the rest is unexplained. V and J calls and clone size are given by that table; D and trimming were obtained from the DNA. The sample profile shows about 140,000 clones; roughly three quarters of them were found once. Clones ranked in the top ten supply approximately 2% of the sample.

The cohort consisted of 666 healthy bone marrow donors. Cohort members were all nominally healthy when sampled, although unrecorded immune exposures were likely present. The donor tested CMV seronegative and was one of the 352 seronegative cohort members. A peripheral blood sample was provided by each donor, and peripheral blood mononuclear cells were used for TCR beta sequencing. Genomic DNA extraction from the blood cell samples was performed with the Qiagen DNeasy Blood Extraction Kit. For this clone: Its binding antigen is unknown. Per-base quality was not reported, and no clone a single base away is much larger than it.

Sequenced input: PBMCs. This TCR derives from a man younger than 45 in good health and CMV-seronegative. The V and J segments used are TRBV19 and TRBJ2-1, with TRBD2 matching 12 junction bases. In nucleotide form, the sequence is TGTGCCACCCGGACTAGCGGGAACCATGAGCAGTTCTTC. It translates to CATRTSGNHEQFF.